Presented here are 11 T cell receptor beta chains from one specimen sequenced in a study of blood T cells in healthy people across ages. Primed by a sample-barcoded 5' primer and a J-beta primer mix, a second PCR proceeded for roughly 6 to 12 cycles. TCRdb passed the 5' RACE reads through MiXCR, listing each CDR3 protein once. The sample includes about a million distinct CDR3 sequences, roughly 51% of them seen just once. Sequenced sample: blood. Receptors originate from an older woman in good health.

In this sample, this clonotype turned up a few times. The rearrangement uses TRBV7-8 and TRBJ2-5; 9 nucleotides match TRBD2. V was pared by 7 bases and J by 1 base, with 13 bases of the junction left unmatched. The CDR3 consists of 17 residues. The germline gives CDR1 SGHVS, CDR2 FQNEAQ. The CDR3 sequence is CASNLGVAGVGQETQYF. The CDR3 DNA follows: TGTGCCAGCAATCTGGGAGTAGCGGGAGTAGGCCAAGAGACCCAGTACTTC.

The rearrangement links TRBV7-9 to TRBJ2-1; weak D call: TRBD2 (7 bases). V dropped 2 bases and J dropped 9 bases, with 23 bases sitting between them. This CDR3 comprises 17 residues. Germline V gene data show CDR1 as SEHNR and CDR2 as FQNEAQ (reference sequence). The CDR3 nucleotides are TGTGCCAGCAGCTTACCTGGAGGGGGGGCGCTCGGTGGTGAGCAGTTCTTC. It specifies CASSLPGGGALGGEQFF. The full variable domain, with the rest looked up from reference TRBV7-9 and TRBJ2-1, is DTGVSQNPRHKITKRGQNVTFRCDPISEHNRLYWYRQTLGQGPEFLTYFQNEAQLEKSRLLSDRFSAERPKGSFSTLEIQRTEQGDSAMYLCASSLPGGGALGGEQFFGPGTRLTVL.

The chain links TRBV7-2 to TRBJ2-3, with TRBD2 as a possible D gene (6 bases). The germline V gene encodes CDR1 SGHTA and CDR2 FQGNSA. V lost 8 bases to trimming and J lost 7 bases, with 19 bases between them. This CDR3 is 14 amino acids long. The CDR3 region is CASRGGNLGNTQYF. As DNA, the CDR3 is TGTGCCAGCCGCGGAGGGAACCTGGGAAATACGCAGTATTTT.

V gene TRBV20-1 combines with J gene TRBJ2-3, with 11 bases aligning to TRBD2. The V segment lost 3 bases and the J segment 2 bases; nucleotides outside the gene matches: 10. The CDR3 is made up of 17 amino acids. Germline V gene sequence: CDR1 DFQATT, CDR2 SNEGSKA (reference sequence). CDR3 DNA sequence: TGCAGTGCTAGGGGGATTAGCGGGAGGGGCGTCACAGATACGCAGTATTTT. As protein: CSARGISGRGVTDTQYF.

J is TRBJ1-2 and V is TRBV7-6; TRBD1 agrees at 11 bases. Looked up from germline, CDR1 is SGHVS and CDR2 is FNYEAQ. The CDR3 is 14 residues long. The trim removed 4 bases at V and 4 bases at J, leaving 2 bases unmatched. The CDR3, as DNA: TGTGCCAGCAGCTCGGGACAGGGGGTCTATGGCTACACCTTC. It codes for CASSSGQGVYGYTF.

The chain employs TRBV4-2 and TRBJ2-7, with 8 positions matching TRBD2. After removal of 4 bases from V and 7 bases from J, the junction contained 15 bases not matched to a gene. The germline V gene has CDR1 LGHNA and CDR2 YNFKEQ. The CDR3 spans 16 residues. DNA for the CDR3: TGTGCCAGCAGCCTATGGACTAGCCTCTCCTACAATGAGCAGTACTTC. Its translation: CASSLWTSLSYNEQYF.

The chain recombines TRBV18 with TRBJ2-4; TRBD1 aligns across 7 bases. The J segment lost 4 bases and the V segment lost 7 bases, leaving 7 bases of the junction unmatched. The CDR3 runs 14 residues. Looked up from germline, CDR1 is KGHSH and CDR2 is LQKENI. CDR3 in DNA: TGTGCCAGCTTGGACGACAGGGCAAAAAACATTCAGTACTTC. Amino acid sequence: CASLDDRAKNIQYF.

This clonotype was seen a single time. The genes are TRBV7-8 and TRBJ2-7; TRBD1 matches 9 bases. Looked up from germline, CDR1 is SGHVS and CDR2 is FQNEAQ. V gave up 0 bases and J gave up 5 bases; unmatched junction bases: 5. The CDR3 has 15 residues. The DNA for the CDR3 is TGTGCCAGCAGCTTAGCCGGGACAGGGAACAACGAGCAGTACTTC. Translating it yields CASSLAGTGNNEQYF. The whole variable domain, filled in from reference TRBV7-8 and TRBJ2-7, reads GAGVSQSPRYKVAKRGQDVALRCDPISGHVSLFWYQQALGQGPEFLTYFQNEAQLDKSGLPSDRFFAERPEGSVSTLKIQRTQQEDSAVYLCASSLAGTGNNEQYFGPGTRLTVT.

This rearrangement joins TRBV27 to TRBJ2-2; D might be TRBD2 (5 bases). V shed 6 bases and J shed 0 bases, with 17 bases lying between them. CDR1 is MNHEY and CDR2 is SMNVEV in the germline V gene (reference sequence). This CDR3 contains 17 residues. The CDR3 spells CASRARGIDANTGELFF. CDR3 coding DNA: TGTGCCAGCAGAGCACGAGGGATAGACGCGAACACCGGGGAGCTGTTTTTT.

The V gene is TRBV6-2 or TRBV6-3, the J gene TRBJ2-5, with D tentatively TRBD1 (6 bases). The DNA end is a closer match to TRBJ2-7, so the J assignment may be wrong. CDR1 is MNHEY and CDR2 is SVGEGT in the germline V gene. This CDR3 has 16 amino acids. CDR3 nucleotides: TGTGCCAGCGCAGCCGTTAGGGGACAAGAATACTACGAGCAGTACTTC. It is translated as CASAAVRGQEYYEQYF.

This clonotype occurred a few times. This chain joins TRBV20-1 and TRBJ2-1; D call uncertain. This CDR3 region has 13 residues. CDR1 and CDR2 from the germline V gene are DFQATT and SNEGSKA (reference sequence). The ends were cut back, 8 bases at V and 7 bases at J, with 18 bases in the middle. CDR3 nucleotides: TGCAGTTCCTTTGTGGGTGGCTGGAATGAGCAGTTCTTC. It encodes CSSFVGGWNEQFF.